This T cell receptor beta chain stems from a study of shared clonotypes between healthy human individuals. Overall study context: The plates for each donor numbered three CD4 naive, three CD4 memory, two CD8 naive and one CD8 memory.

Worth noting for this clone: Its cognate antigen is unknown.

The material for each subset, its genomic DNA, was split evenly across several immunoSEQ plates. This table comes from immunoSEQ multiplex PCR, and its TCRdb copy is limited to in-frame clones, with some not included. Of about 690,000 clones in the sample, 90% were seen once. Notes on the study in general: Generally, naive subsets came out with larger estimated richness than memory subsets.

V dropped 1 base and J dropped 0 bases, with 14 bases sitting between them. CDR1 MGHRA and CDR2 YSYEKL come from the germline V gene. This CDR3 is 17 amino acids long. This receptor was obtained from a man aged 18 to 30 in good health. Some clones in this sample may be carry-over from other donors' samples. The chain is built from TRBV4-1 and TRBJ2-3; D call uncertain. The sequencing input was memory CD8+ T cells from PBMCs. Subset specified: CD45RO+ cells pooled with CCR7-negative TemRA cells. The CDR3 region is CASSQAIGLTSTDTQYF. The CDR3 DNA is TGCGCCAGCAGCCAAGCTATAGGCCTCACTAGCACAGATACGCAGTATTTT.